This T cell receptor (beta chain) was captured by sequencing in a study of T cell changes during pregnancy in multiple sclerosis. The repertoire was sequenced with immunoSEQ multiplex PCR; TCRdb's copy has only in-frame clones and lacks some. The data show more than 90,000 clones, 80% to 95% seen once. CDR3 length: 16 residues. V was trimmed by 4 bases and J by 2 bases, leaving 17 bases between them. Germline V gene lookup returns CDR1 SGHDN and CDR2 FVKESK. Sequenced here: peripheral blood, sampled in the second trimester of pregnancy. V usage is TRBV14 and J usage is TRBJ1-1; D gene ambiguous. This TCR came from a female donor with multiple sclerosis, enrolled in a pregnancy study. Written as DNA, the CDR3 is TGTGCCAGCAGCCCCCTGGGAGCGGGGATCAACACTGAAGCTTTCTTT. It codes for CASSPLGAGINTEAFF.